The 13 T cell receptor beta chains below were found in one sample sequenced in a study of beta chain features in type 1 diabetes. Regarding the study as a whole: Shorter TCRB CDR3s, moderately but significantly so, were found in Type 1 diabetes patients in all four CD4+ subsets.

The study reverse transcribed the entire isolated RNA, so it sequenced expressed TCRB transcripts. Profiling relied on immunoSEQ multiplex PCR, and the TCRdb table lists in-frame clones only, not all of them. The data contain some 640,000 clones, over 11% of them singletons. The antigens of these receptors remain unknown. Input material: naive CD4+ T cells from blood. The receptors originated from a young man with type 1 diabetes.

The chain has TRBV6-5 and TRBJ2-5; D gene uncertain. The germline V and J ends were trimmed by 4 bases and 4 bases, with 10 bases remaining between them. Germline V gene sequence: CDR1 MNHEY, CDR2 SVGAGI. The CDR3 totals 13 residues. In DNA form, the CDR3 reads TGTGCCAGCAGTTTCTATGGGTCAGAGACCCAGTACTTC. It translates to CASSFYGSETQYF.

CDR3 in DNA: TGTGCCATCAGTAAAGACACAGATACGCAGTATTTT. Translating it yields CAISKDTDTQYF. The J gene is TRBJ2-3, the V gene TRBV10-3; D remains ambiguous. Germline V gene sequence: CDR1 ENHRY, CDR2 SYGVKD. Trimming stripped 5 bases from V and 2 bases from J, with 5 bases between. This CDR3 has 12 residues.

The chain is built from TRBV6-5 and TRBJ1-2, with unresolved D. Deletions cut 5 bases from V and 4 bases from J, with 14 bases between. The germline V gene has CDR1 MNHEY and CDR2 SVGAGI. This CDR3 region has 14 residues. DNA for the CDR3: TGTGCCAGCAGTAACCCAAACCGCGGCTATGGCTACACCTTC. Residues: CASSNPNRGYGYTF.

This clone was recorded a few times. The V call is TRBV18, the J call TRBJ2-5; 9 bases line up with TRBD2. The germline CDR1 and CDR2 sequences are KGHSH and LQKENI. V gave up 1 base and J gave up 4 bases; unmatched junction bases: 4. The CDR3 is 15 amino acids. CDR3 sequence reads: CASSPQREAGETQYF. CDR3 coding DNA: TGTGCCAGCTCACCACAGCGGGAGGCAGGAGAGACCCAGTACTTC.

This clone has only a few counts. The chain has TRBV6-4 and TRBJ2-1, with 11 positions matching TRBD2. The CDR3 is 14 residues long. Germline V gene lookup returns CDR1 MRHNA and CDR2 SNTAGT. V lost 4 bases, J lost 10 bases, and 6 bases stayed unmatched. CDR3 DNA sequence: TGTGCCAGCAGTGGGACTAGCGGGCGCGGGGAGCAGTTCTTC. The encoded protein is CASSGTSGRGEQFF.

This clone was counted between two and nine times. At one of its ends the junction is not consistent with the germline gene, which may arise from a read error. V usage is TRBV23-1 and J usage is TRBJ1-1, with no clear D. TRBV23-1 is marked as an open reading frame, function uncertain. This CDR3 comprises 10 residues. DNA for the CDR3: TGCGCCAGCAGTCCACCAGGACGGGATTTT. Translation gives CASSPPGRDF.

About this clone itself: This sample includes further DNA sequences coding for the same CDR3. The chain couples TRBV7-2 to TRBJ2-3, with 8 bases matching TRBD1. CDR1 and CDR2 from the germline V gene are SGHTA and FQGNSA. The CDR3 contains 15 residues. After removal of 4 bases from V and 0 bases from J, the junction contained 3 bases not matched to a gene. The CDR3 reads CASSSGQGSTDTQYF. The CDR3 coding sequence is TGTGCCAGCAGCTCCGGACAGGGTAGCACAGATACGCAGTATTTT.

The chain uses TRBV7-2 and TRBJ2-5; D remains unclear. The CDR3 loop spans 14 amino acids. The V end lost 3 bases, the J end lost 1 base, and 9 bases lay between the germline ends. The germline CDR1 and CDR2 sequences are SGHTA and FQGNSA. The CDR3 coding sequence is TGTGCCAGCAGCTTCCGGCGGACCCAAGAGACCCAGTACTTC. Amino acids: CASSFRRTQETQYF.

This sequence joins TRBV11-3 and TRBJ2-1; 8 nucleotides line up with TRBD1. CDR1 is SGHNT, CDR2 YENEEA, per germline. This CDR3 is 15 amino acids long. With V trimmed by 1 base and J by 1 base, 0 bases remained unmatched. The CDR3 region has the DNA TGTGCCAGCAGCTTAGGGACAGGGTCCTACAATGAGCAGTTCTTC. Amino acids: CASSLGTGSYNEQFF.

V is TRBV25-1 and J is TRBJ1-2; D is possibly TRBD1 (6 bases). V lost 3 bases to trimming and J lost 1 base, with 12 bases between them. The CDR3 covers 15 residues. Germline V CDR1 and CDR2: MGHDK, SYGVNS. CDR3 sequence: CASSEGQRFNYGYTF. The CDR3 nucleotides read TGTGCCAGCAGTGAGGGACAACGTTTTAACTATGGCTACACCTTC.

This sequence joins TRBV30 and TRBJ2-3; TRBD2 agrees at 8 bases. CDR1 and CDR2 from the germline V gene are GTSNPN and SVGIG (reference sequence). The trim removed 6 bases at V and 1 base at J, leaving 6 bases unmatched. This CDR3 has 14 residues. In DNA form, the CDR3 reads TGTGCCTGTGGAGCGGGGGCCGGCACAGATACGCAGTATTTT. Its protein is CACGAGAGTDTQYF.

The chain is built from TRBV15 and TRBJ2-7; perhaps TRBD2 as D (5 bases). The CDR3 sequence is 17 residues long. In germline, CDR1 is LNHNV, CDR2 YYDKDF (reference sequence). V was pared by 1 base and J by 0 bases, with 16 bases between. CDR3 coding DNA: TGTGCCACCAGCAGAGCCACCTGGACTGATCTCTCCTACGAGCAGTACTTC. This translates into CATSRATWTDLSYEQYF.

The rearrangement links TRBV29-1 to TRBJ1-1; unclear D gene. V was cut by 2 bases and J by 4 bases, with 5 bases left in between. CDR1 is SQVTM, CDR2 ANQGSEA, per germline. CDR3 length equals 11 residues. The CDR3: CSVERSTEAFF. CDR3 in DNA: TGCAGCGTTGAAAGGTCCACTGAAGCTTTCTTT.